This T cell receptor beta chain came from a study of cytotoxic CD8 clonotypes in ibrutinib-treated CLL. Across the study: A mean of roughly 250,000 productive templates and tens of thousands of productive rearrangements was obtained per sample.

CDR1 is SGHDN, CDR2 FVKESK, per germline. V lost 1 base to trimming and J lost 2 bases, with 19 bases between them. This CDR3 is 18 amino acids long. Libraries were prepared by immunoSEQ multiplex PCR; TCRdb keeps only in-frame clonotypes and omits some of them. The table records 250,000 to 350,000 clones, less than 85% of them present only once. Study results and caveats: Baseline clonality exceeded age-matched healthy donors and tracked circulating CD8+ T-cell counts. Public clonotypes (which were uncommon) either contracted or remained stable on treatment.

A word on this clone: Its cognate antigen is unknown.

Sequences were derived from PBMCs, sampled at disease progression, from a patient treated with ibrutinib. V is TRBV14 and J is TRBJ2-3, with D possibly TRBD1 on 5 matching bases. The origin of this receptor is a human donor with chronic lymphocytic leukemia. The CDR3 region has the DNA TGTGCCAGCAGCCAAGGCCCCGGAGACAGAGACATCACAGATACGCAGTATTTT. Its protein product is CASSQGPGDRDITDTQYF.